This TCR beta chain was obtained from a study of CD8+ T cells in alopecia areata. The CDR3 is 14 residues long. Germline lookup yields CDR1 SSHAT and CDR2 FNYEAQ (reference sequence). Deletions cut 5 bases from V and 2 bases from J, with 11 bases between. Following RNA extraction, reverse transcription yielded cDNA that acted as the sequencing template. Measured with immunoSEQ multiplex PCR; TCRdb has only the in-frame clones, and not every one. The sample holds 150,000 to 200,000 clones; 50% to 60% are singletons and the top ten take about 15%. V and J are TRBV7-7 and TRBJ2-3; D could derive from TRBD1 or TRBD2 (5 bases each). The sequenced sample was CD4+ T cells sorted from blood, obtained at week 0. The sequence was collected from a human donor with alopecia areata. CDR3 nucleotides: TGTGCCAGCAGCAGGGACGGTTCCACAGATACGCAGTATTTT. As protein: CASSRDGSTDTQYF.